These 14 T cell receptor beta chains share one sample of origin, sequenced in a study of CD8 T cells in ankylosing spondylitis. Notes on the study in general: For ankylosing spondylitis blood, a TCR beta motif of 8 or 9 highly homologous variants appeared characteristic.

TCRdb processed the 5' RACE reads anew with MiXCR; each CDR3 protein has one entry. Seen here are about 340,000 distinct CDR3 sequences, less than 10% observed once, and the top ten hold approximately 15%. The antigens for these receptors are not known. Material for sequencing was blood, either unsorted or a sorted T cell fraction (not recorded which). The receptor source for this set is a male donor with ankylosing spondylitis.

This clonotype was detected a few times. The chain employs TRBV5-6 and TRBJ2-7; D is possibly TRBD1 or TRBD2 (5 bases each). Trimming cost V 3 bases and J 3 bases, with 10 bases left between them. Germline assignment: CDR1 SGHDT and CDR2 YYEEEE. The length of the CDR3 is 13 residues. The CDR3 is CASSWTGLYEQYF. DNA for the CDR3: TGTGCCAGCAGCTGGACGGGGCTCTACGAGCAGTACTTC.

This clonotype was observed a handful of times. The chain uses TRBV7-3 and TRBJ2-7; D is perhaps TRBD2 (6 bases). The germline V gene has CDR1 SGHTA and CDR2 FQGTGA. This CDR3 spans 15 amino acids. The V gene lost 2 bases and the J gene lost 3 bases, with 14 bases spanning the gap. The CDR3 DNA is TGTGCCAGCAGCTTATTTGGCGGGACTGGCTACGAGCAGTACTTC. It is translated as CASSLFGGTGYEQYF.

The V call is TRBV10-3, the J call TRBJ2-1, with 11 bases fitting TRBD2. This CDR3 has 14 amino acids. Germline loops: CDR1 ENHRY, CDR2 SYGVKD. Trimming removed 10 bases from V and 11 bases from J; junction bases left unmatched: 13. DNA for the CDR3: TGTGCCACCGGTCCGGGACTAGCGGAGGCCCAGCAGTTCTTC. Amino acid sequence: CATGPGLAEAQQFF.

In this sample, this clonotype turned up many times. The rearrangement uses TRBV10-3 and TRBJ1-5, with D perhaps matching TRBD1 (6 bases). This CDR3 contains 14 residues. From germline, CDR1 is ENHRY and CDR2 SYGVKD. Trimming stripped 4 bases from V and 3 bases from J, with 10 bases between. The CDR3 DNA sequence: TGTGCCATCAGTGGGGACACTTTCAATCAGCCCCAGCATTTT. Its protein product is CAISGDTFNQPQHF.

V usage is TRBV13 and J usage is TRBJ2-7, with D unclear. From germline, CDR1 is PRHDT and CDR2 FYEKMQ (reference sequence). The CDR3 extends over 16 amino acids. Between the trimmed V and J ends, which lost 5 bases and 3 bases, there was a span of 20 bases. The CDR3 loop reads CASSPSLGRRIYEQYF. In DNA form, the CDR3 reads TGTGCCAGCAGCCCGTCCTTGGGTCGCAGGATCTACGAGCAGTACTTC. Full variable domain (missing parts from reference TRBV13 and TRBJ2-7): AAGVIQSPRHLIKEKRETATLKCYPIPRHDTVYWYQQGPGQDPQFLISFYEKMQSDKGSIPDRFSAQQFSDYHSELNMSSLELGDSALYFCASSPSLGRRIYEQYFGPGTRLTVT.

This clonotype was counted between two and nine times. This chain links TRBV25-1 with TRBJ2-3, with a weak D call TRBD2 (6 bases). Trimming took off 6 bases at V and 2 bases at J, with 12 bases between the two ends. Germline V gene data show CDR1 as MGHDK and CDR2 as SYGVNS. The CDR3 totals 14 residues. CDR3 amino acids: CASRRGGNTDTQYF. The CDR3 coding sequence is TGTGCCAGCAGAAGAGGAGGGAACACAGATACGCAGTATTTT.

The genes are TRBV15 and TRBJ2-3; D not resolved. The CDR3 is made up of 16 amino acids. V was shortened by 0 bases and J by 6 bases, with 16 bases between the two germline ends. CDR1 and CDR2 (germline): LNHNV, YYDKDF (reference sequence). In DNA, the CDR3 is TGTGCCACCAGCAGAGATCAGGATACGAACTTTGATACGCAGTATTTT. It yields the protein CATSRDQDTNFDTQYF.

The sample holds a few counts of this clonotype. The rearrangement links TRBV10-3 to TRBJ2-7; TRBD2 might be the D (6 bases). CDR1 and CDR2 from the germline V gene are ENHRY and SYGVKD. This CDR3 is 16 amino acids long. V dropped 2 bases and J dropped 0 bases, with 14 bases sitting between them. The CDR3 bases are TGTGCCATCAGTGAGACCGGGACTCGAAACTCCTACGAGCAGTACTTC. It specifies CAISETGTRNSYEQYF.

The rearrangement uses TRBV6-5 and TRBJ1-4; possible D gene TRBD1, 5 bases. V was trimmed by 2 bases and J by 6 bases, leaving 13 bases between them. Per the germline V gene, CDR1 is MNHEY and CDR2 is SVGAGI. The CDR3 covers 15 residues. The CDR3 sequence: CASSYEGREDEKLFF. CDR3 coding DNA: TGTGCCAGCAGTTACGAGGGGCGGGAGGATGAAAAACTGTTTTTT.

This clonotype was found many times. The rearrangement links TRBV4-2 to TRBJ1-3; the D gene is possibly TRBD1 (5 bases). The germline V and J ends were trimmed by 0 bases and 0 bases, with 12 bases remaining between them. Germline-derived CDR1 and CDR2 are LGHNA and YNFKEQ. The CDR3 extends over 17 amino acids. Here the CDR3 reads CASSQDMGLNSGNTIYF. The CDR3 DNA reads TGTGCCAGCAGCCAAGATATGGGGCTTAACTCTGGAAACACCATATATTTT.

This clonotype showed up many times. The V gene is TRBV29-1, the J gene TRBJ2-5, with D unclear. Trimming pared 4 bases from V and 1 base from J, leaving 7 bases between. CDR3 length: 12 residues. From germline, CDR1 is SQVTM and CDR2 ANQGSEA. The DNA of the CDR3 is TGCAGCGTTGTTCAGATCCAAGAGACCCAGTACTTC. Its protein is CSVVQIQETQYF.

V and J are TRBV12-3 or TRBV12-4 and TRBJ1-1, with unresolved D. V gave up 6 bases and J gave up 2 bases, with 13 bases separating them. The CDR3 loop spans 14 amino acids. The CDR3 loop reads CASRGSSLNTEAFF. DNA of the CDR3: TGTGCCAGCAGGGGCAGCAGCCTAAACACTGAAGCTTTCTTT.

Written as DNA, the CDR3 is TGTGCCAGCAGCCAAGATTACCCTCCCCGAACCGGGGAGCTGTTTTTT. It yields the protein CASSQDYPPRTGELFF. The chain links TRBV14 to TRBJ2-2; no firm D call. Trimming left V 0 bases short and J 5 bases short, with 13 bases between. Germline V gene lookup returns CDR1 SGHDN and CDR2 FVKESK. The length of the CDR3 is 16 residues.

Ten or more counts support this clonotype. The rearrangement links TRBV5-1 to TRBJ2-2; perhaps TRBD2 as D (5 bases). Germline V gives CDR1 SGHRS, CDR2 YFSETQ. CDR3 length equals 16 residues. The V and J ends lost 4 bases and 5 bases respectively, with 18 bases between them. The CDR3 DNA sequence: TGCGCCAGCAGCCGGGCCGGGGATATGCGGACCGGGGAGCTGTTTTTT. Translating it yields CASSRAGDMRTGELFF. The entire variable domain, with the rest obtained from reference TRBV5-1 and TRBJ2-2, is as follows: KAGVTQTPRYLIKTRGQQVTLSCSPISGHRSVSWYQQTPGQGLQFLFEYFSETQRNKGNFPGRFSGRQFSNSRSEMNVSTLELGDSALYLCASSRAGDMRTGELFFGEGSRLTVL.